A single sample is the source of the 7 T cell receptor beta chains below, sequenced in a study of OX40 agonist ivuxolimab in advanced cancers. TCRdb's table, derived via immunoSEQ multiplex PCR, lists solely in-frame clones and lacks some. Seen here are 25,000 to 35,000 clones, about 90% observed once, and the top ten hold 13% to 15%. The sample consisted of CD4+ or CD8+ T cells sorted from blood, taken in a trial of the OX40 agonist ivuxolimab. The origin of the receptors is an adult with an advanced solid tumor such as melanoma, head and neck, liver or kidney cancer.

This clone was seen a few times. J is TRBJ2-4 and V is TRBV19; 8 nucleotides match TRBD1. This CDR3 comprises 13 residues. Trimming at V came to 7 bases and at J to 6 bases, leaving 5 bases not matched to a gene. Germline lookup yields CDR1 LNHDA and CDR2 SQIVND (reference sequence). CDR3 residues: CASNPGGTNIQYF. The DNA for the CDR3 is TGTGCCAGTAATCCAGGGGGCACAAACATTCAGTACTTC.

The V call is TRBV27, the J call TRBJ2-7, with TRBD1 matching over 7 bases. CDR3 length: 15 residues. Germline V gene data show CDR1 as MNHEY and CDR2 as SMNVEV (reference sequence). Losses at the gene ends were 2 bases for V and 2 bases for J; bases not matched to a gene: 6. Written as DNA, the CDR3 is TGTGCCAGCAGTTTAGATCCAGGGGGTACCTACGAGCAGTACTTC. Translating gives CASSLDPGGTYEQYF.

This sequence joins TRBV6-5 and TRBJ1-5, with D perhaps TRBD1 (6 bases). The germline V gene encodes CDR1 MNHEY and CDR2 SVGAGI. The V and J ends lost 4 bases and 5 bases respectively, with 9 bases between them. The CDR3 runs to 13 residues. DNA for the CDR3: TGTGCCAGCAGTTGGAGGGGGGATCAGCCCCAGCATTTT. It translates to CASSWRGDQPQHF.

The chain recombines TRBV5-6 with TRBJ1-3, with a weak D call TRBD1 (5 bases). Between the trimmed V and J ends, which lost 3 bases and 2 bases, there was a span of 15 bases. The CDR3 length is 16 residues. CDR1 is SGHDT, CDR2 YYEEEE, per germline. The CDR3 here is CASSYPLRGPGNTIYF. The CDR3, as DNA: TGTGCCAGCAGCTATCCTCTACGGGGACCTGGAAACACCATATATTTT.

The chain is built from TRBV28 and TRBJ1-5, with a tentative D call TRBD1 (6 bases). Trimming took 7 bases from V and 3 from J, leaving 22 bases between them. CDR3 length: 17 residues. Germline CDR1 is MDHEN and CDR2 is SYDVKM. CDR3: CASTQARTVPHNQPQHF. The CDR3 region has the DNA TGTGCCAGCACCCAAGCACGGACAGTGCCTCACAATCAGCCCCAGCATTTT.

This clone was seen once. The rearrangement joins TRBV27 to TRBJ2-1, with D perhaps matching TRBD2 (6 bases). V dropped 6 bases and J dropped 3 bases, with 9 bases sitting between them. The CDR3 covers 13 residues. The germline V gene encodes CDR1 MNHEY and CDR2 SMNVEV (reference sequence). CDR3 sequence reads: CASSRTNYNEQFF. CDR3 coding DNA: TGTGCCAGCAGCAGGACTAACTACAATGAGCAGTTCTTC.

The chain joins TRBV6-5 to TRBJ2-5, with 11 positions matching TRBD2. The junction had 2 bases not matched to a gene; V was cut back by 4 bases and J by 1 base. The germline gives CDR1 MNHEY, CDR2 SVGAGI. The CDR3 has 15 amino acids. The CDR3 reads CASSLAGGIQETQYF. The CDR3 DNA is TGTGCCAGCAGTTTAGCGGGAGGGATCCAAGAGACCCAGTACTTC.